The clone carrying this T cell receptor beta chain was seen ten or more times. Its target is unknown. Trimming stripped 5 bases from V and 2 bases from J, with 9 bases between. Germline V gene lookup returns CDR1 DFQATT and CDR2 SNEGSKA (reference sequence). CDR3 length: 12 residues. This entry is derived from a study of human T cells and chemical hapten exposure. For the study at large: 2% DPC was applied to roughly 2 cm by roughly 2 cm of upper inner arm skin for sensitization. Alopecia areata, totalis or universalis was found in mostly female patients.

This sample's time point: patch test 2, 6 weeks after DPC sensitization. The treatment here: therapeutic diphenylcyclopropenone sensitization with weekly scalp DPC. The donor pool consisted of alopecia patients aged 18 to 70 years, considered suitable for DPC. TCRdb redid the calling of the RACE reads with MiXCR, one entry per CDR3 protein. The table records about 40,000 distinct CDR3 sequences, around 3.2% of them present only once. Whole-study findings and limits: Large CDR3 similarity clusters arose significantly more often from expanded TCRs than from controls.

The sample was whole blood, taken in connection with sensitization to the hapten diphenylcyclopropenone (DPC). V gene TRBV20-1 combines with J gene TRBJ1-2; no clear D gene. This TCR derives from a man in his forties with alopecia areata. Some clones in this sample may be carry-over from other donors' samples. DNA of the CDR3: TGCAGTGCTTCGGATGAAAACTATGGCTACACCTTC. Translating it yields CSASDENYGYTF.